A selection of T cell receptor beta chains follows, all from one sample in a study of blood T cells in healthy people across ages. TCRdb used MiXCR to reprocess the 5' RACE reads, holding one entry per CDR3 protein. The table has about 2 million distinct CDR3 sequences, around half seen once; the top ten hold around 2.1%. Source material: blood. The receptors derive from a woman aged 40 to 49 in good health. Each CDR3 is given with its conserved first and last residue. Fields, in order: D gene, clone size, J gene, V gene, CDR3 DNA, CDR3 protein. D genes are given only for firm matches. Only part of the rows carry a size: once, few, many, or a class if the clone is expanded.

- | - | TRBJ2-7 | TRBV6-2/TRBV6-3 | TGTGCCAGCAGTTCCCAAACAGACGGGATCTACGAGCAGTACTTC | CASSSQTDGIYEQYF
- | few | TRBJ2-7 | TRBV20-1 | TGCAGTGCTAGAGATTGGGCGGGGCTTAGAACCTACGAGCAGTACTTC | CSARDWAGLRTYEQYF
TRBD2 | - | TRBJ2-3 | TRBV7-2 | TGTGCCAGCAGCCGAAACCCCCGGGGACTAGCAGGAATCACAGATACGCAGTATTTT | CASSRNPRGLAGITDTQYF
- | - | TRBJ1-5 | TRBV7-2 | TGTGCCAGCAGCGGAGTCGTTGGCAATCAGCCCCAGCATTTT | CASSGVVGNQPQHF
- | - | TRBJ2-1 | TRBV18 | TGTGCCAGCTCACCACCGGGTCAAGAGACCCAGTTCTTC | CASSPPGQETQFF
- | - | TRBJ1-2 | TRBV2 | TGTGCCAGCAGGTTCCAGGTTGGCAATGGCTACACCTTC | CASRFQVGNGYTF
- | many | TRBJ2-1 | TRBV6-2/TRBV6-3 | TGTGCCAGCAGCCCACCCTCTAGCGCGGATGAGCAGTTCTTC | CASSPPSSADEQFF
- | - | TRBJ2-1 | TRBV21-1 | TGTGCCAGCAGCAAGGTCCCGAGGAGGCGGGGGGCTTACAATGAGCAGTTCTTC | CASSKVPRRRGAYNEQFF
- | - | TRBJ2-2 | TRBV19 | TGTGCCATTCGTGTGAGAACCGGGGAGCTGTTTTTT | CAIRVRTGELFF
- | - | TRBJ2-5 | TRBV6-2/TRBV6-3 | TGTGCCAGCAGTTACGAACAGGGAACCAACAATGAGCAGTACTTC | CASSYEQGTNNEQYF
- | - | TRBJ2-5 | TRBV2 | TGTGCCGGCTCGGGGGAGACCCAGTACTTC | CAGSGETQYF
- | - | TRBJ2-1 | TRBV7-9 | TGTGCCAGCAGCTTCGACTCGGCGGGTGGTGGAGATGAGCCGTTCTTC | CASSFDSAGGGDEPFF
TRBD1 | - | TRBJ2-1 | TRBV4-3 | TGCGCCAGCAGCCAAGAATCCGGGACAGGTTACAATGAGCAGTTCTTC | CASSQESGTGYNEQFF
TRBD1 | few | TRBJ1-2 | TRBV6-2/TRBV6-3 | TGTGCCAGCAGTTACCACAGGGGAGGCTACACCTTC | CASSYHRGGYTF